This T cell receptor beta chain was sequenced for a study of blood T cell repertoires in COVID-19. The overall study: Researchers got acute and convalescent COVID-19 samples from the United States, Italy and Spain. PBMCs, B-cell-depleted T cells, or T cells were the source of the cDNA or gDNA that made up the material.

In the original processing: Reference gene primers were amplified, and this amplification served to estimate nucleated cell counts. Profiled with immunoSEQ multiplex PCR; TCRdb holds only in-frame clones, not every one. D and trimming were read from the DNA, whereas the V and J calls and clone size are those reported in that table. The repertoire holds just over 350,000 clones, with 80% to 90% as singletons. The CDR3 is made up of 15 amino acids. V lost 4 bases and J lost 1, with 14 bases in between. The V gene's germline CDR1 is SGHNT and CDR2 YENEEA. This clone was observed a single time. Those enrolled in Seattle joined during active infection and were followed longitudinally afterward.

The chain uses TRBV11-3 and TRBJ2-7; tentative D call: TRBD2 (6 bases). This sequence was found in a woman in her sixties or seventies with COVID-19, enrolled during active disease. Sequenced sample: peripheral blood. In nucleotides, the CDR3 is TGTGCCAGCAGCTCCCCGTCCGGGGGTTCCTACGAGCAGTACTTC. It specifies CASSSPSGGSYEQYF.